These T cell receptor beta chains were read from a single sample in a study of beta chain features in type 1 diabetes. Data came from immunoSEQ multiplex PCR; TCRdb stores just in-frame clones and leaves some out. The table has roughly 260,000 clones, roughly 21% seen once; the top ten hold 0.028%. The sequencing input was naive CD4+ T cells from blood. All receptors derive from a woman between 35 and 50 years old with type 1 diabetes. CDR3s include the opening cysteine and the closing phenylalanine or tryptophan. D genes are given only for firm matches. Some rows mark clone size as missing; the rest say once, few, many or name a class of expanded clone.

>13|TRBJ2-7|NA|TRBV28|NA
CASSPSGYGGPGF
TGTGCCAGCAGTCCCTCGGGGTACGGGGGGCCCGGGTTC
>16|TRBJ2-3|NA|TRBV19|TRBD1
CASRGGDRDRTDTQYF
TGTGCCAGTCGTGGGGGGGACAGGGACCGCACAGATACGCAGTATTTT
>15|TRBJ1-4|NA|TRBV29-1|NA
CSVPLGAGGREKLFF
TGCAGCGTCCCCCTGGGAGCTGGGGGGAGGGAAAAACTGTTTTTT
>15|TRBJ1-1|NA|TRBV18|NA
CASSPIQAGDTEAFF
TGTGCCAGCTCACCGATACAGGCGGGGGACACTGAAGCTTTCTTT
>16|TRBJ1-3|NA|TRBV15|NA
CATSRDRQASGNTIYF
TGTGCCACCAGCAGAGATCGGCAGGCCTCTGGAAACACCATATATTTT
>14|TRBJ2-2|NA|TRBV9|NA
CASRSPTNTGELFF
TGTGCCAGCAGAAGCCCCACGAACACCGGGGAGCTGTTTTTT
>17|TRBJ2-5|NA|TRBV4-3|TRBD2
CASSQEGSGGRWAPQYF
TGCGCCAGCAGCCAAGAGGGCAGCGGGGGGCGATGGGCGCCCCAGTACTTC
>13|TRBJ2-7|NA|TRBV5-4|TRBD1
CASRYDRGYEQYF
TGTGCCAGCAGATACGACAGGGGGTACGAGCAGTACTTC
>14|TRBJ2-2|few|TRBV29-1|NA
CSVESQGLSGELFF
TGCAGCGTTGAAAGTCAGGGGTTGTCGGGGGAGCTGTTTTTT
>13|TRBJ2-5|few|TRBV18|NA
CASSPGGGETQYF
TGTGCCAGCTCACCAGGCGGTGGAGAGACCCAGTACTTC
>13|TRBJ1-1|few|TRBV7-3|NA
CASSLGEDTEAFF
TGTGCCAGCAGCTTAGGCGAGGACACTGAAGCTTTCTTT
>13|TRBJ2-4|few|TRBV28|NA
CASSSARGDIQYF
TGTGCCAGCAGTTCAGCCCGCGGGGACATTCAGTACTTC
>15|TRBJ2-3|few|TRBV29-1|TRBD2
CSVEQPSGSTDTQYF
TGCAGCGTTGAGCAGCCTAGCGGGAGCACAGATACGCAGTATTTT
>14|TRBJ2-5|NA|TRBV4-3|NA
CASSQATSAETQYF
TGCGCCAGCAGCCAAGCCACTAGTGCTGAGACCCAGTACTTC
>10|TRBJ1-2|NA|TRBV30|NA
CAFRVYGYTF
TGTGCCTTTCGCGTCTATGGCTACACCTTC
>19|TRBJ2-1|few|TRBV19|TRBD2
CASPPSGREPNTDYNEQFF
TGTGCCAGCCCCCCCAGCGGGAGAGAACCTAACACCGACTACAATGAGCAGTTCTTC